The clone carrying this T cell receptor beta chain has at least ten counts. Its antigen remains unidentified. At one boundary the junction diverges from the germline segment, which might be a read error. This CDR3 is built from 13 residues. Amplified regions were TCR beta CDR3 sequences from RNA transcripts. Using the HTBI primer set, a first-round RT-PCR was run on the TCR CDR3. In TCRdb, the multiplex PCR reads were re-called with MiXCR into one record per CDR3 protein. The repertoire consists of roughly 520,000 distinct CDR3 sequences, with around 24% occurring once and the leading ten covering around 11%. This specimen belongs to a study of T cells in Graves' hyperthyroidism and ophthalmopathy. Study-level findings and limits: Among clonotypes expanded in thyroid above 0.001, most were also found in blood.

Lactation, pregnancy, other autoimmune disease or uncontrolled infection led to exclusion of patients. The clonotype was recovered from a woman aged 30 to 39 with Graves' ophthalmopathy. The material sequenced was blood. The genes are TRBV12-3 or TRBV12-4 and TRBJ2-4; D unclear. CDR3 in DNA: TGTGCCAGCAGTTTGAAGGGTCACGACATTAAGTACTTC. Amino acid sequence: CASSLKGHDIKYF.